Included here is one T cell receptor beta chain sequence, with context. The antigen is unknown. This PCR relied on a set of 60 Vbeta primers and 13 Jbeta primers. Some clones are missing from TCRdb's copy, which holds only in-frame ones; the method was immunoSEQ multiplex PCR. The sample yields 250,000 to 350,000 clones, about nine tenths seen once. The CDR3 totals 14 residues. The germline V and J ends were trimmed by 5 bases and 6 bases, with 17 bases remaining between them. Germline CDR1 is MDHEN and CDR2 is SYDVKM. The sample is drawn from a study of cytomegalovirus exposure and HLA in healthy donors. General observations from the study: Most TCR sequences were seen very rarely across donors, but some public TCRs occurred in many. In presence/absence analyses, roughly uniform sequencing depth across donors was assumed. Beyond CMV serostatus, there was no information to go on about immune exposure. In an earlier analysis, about 87% or about 30%: the productive usage of most TCR beta V segments.

Material for sequencing was PBMCs. V is TRBV28 and J is TRBJ2-7; no clear D. The source is a man aged 35-49 years in good health and CMV-seropositive. The CDR3, as DNA: TGTGCCAGCAGTCCTCGCAGCTACGACTTCGAGCAGTACTTC. This gives the protein CASSPRSYDFEQYF. Looking up the rest from reference TRBV28 and TRBJ2-7 gives the full variable domain: DVKVTQSSRYLVKRTGEKVFLECVQDMDHENMFWYRQDPGLGLRLIYFSYDVKMKEKGDIPEGYSVSREKKERFSLILESASTNQTSMYLCASSPRSYDFEQYFGPGTRLTVT.